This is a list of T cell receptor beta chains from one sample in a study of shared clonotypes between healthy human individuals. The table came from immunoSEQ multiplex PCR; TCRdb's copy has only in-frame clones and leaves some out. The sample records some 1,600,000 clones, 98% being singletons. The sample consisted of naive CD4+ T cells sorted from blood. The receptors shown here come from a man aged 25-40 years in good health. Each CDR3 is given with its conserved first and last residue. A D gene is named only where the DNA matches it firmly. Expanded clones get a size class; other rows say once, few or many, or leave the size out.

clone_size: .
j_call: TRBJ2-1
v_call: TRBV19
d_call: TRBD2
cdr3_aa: CASSIDQLAGVYNEQFF
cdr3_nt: TGTGCCAGTAGTATAGACCAACTAGCGGGAGTGTACAATGAGCAGTTCTTC

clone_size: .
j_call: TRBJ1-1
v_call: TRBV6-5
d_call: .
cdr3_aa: CASSYSPGLAFF
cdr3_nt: TGTGCCAGCAGTTACTCGCCCGGGTTAGCTTTCTTT

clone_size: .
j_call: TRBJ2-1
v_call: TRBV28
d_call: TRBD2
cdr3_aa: CASSPAGSYNEQFF
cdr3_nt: TGTGCCAGCAGCCCAGCGGGGTCCTACAATGAGCAGTTCTTC

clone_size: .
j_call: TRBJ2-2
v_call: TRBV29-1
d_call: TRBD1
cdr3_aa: CSVKSRDRAMNTGELFF
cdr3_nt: TGCAGCGTTAAGTCCCGGGACAGGGCCATGAACACCGGGGAGCTGTTTTTT

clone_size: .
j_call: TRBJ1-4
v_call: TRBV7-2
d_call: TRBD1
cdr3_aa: CASSSRTGEEKLFF
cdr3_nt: TGTGCCAGCAGCTCCCGGACAGGGGAAGAAAAACTGTTTTTT

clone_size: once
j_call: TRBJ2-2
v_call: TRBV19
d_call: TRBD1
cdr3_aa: CASTKRTGNTGELFF
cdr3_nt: TGTGCCAGTACCAAGAGGACAGGCAACACCGGGGAGCTGTTTTTT

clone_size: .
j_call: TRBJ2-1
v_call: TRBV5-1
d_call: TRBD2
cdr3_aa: CASSLVSSGRPYYNEQFF
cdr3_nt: TGCGCCAGCAGCTTGGTGTCTAGCGGGAGGCCGTACTACAATGAGCAGTTCTTC

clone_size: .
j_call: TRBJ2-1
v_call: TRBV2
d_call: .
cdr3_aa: CASSDGVVYEQFF
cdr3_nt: TGTGCCAGCAGTGATGGAGTAGTCTATGAGCAGTTCTTC

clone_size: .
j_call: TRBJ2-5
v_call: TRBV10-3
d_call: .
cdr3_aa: CAISESLRPSGVETQYF
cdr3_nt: TGTGCCATCAGTGAGTCTCTTAGGCCGTCGGGAGTTGAGACCCAGTACTTC

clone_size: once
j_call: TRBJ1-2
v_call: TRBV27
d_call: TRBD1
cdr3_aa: CASSSRGQMNYGYTF
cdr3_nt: TGTGCCAGCAGTTCAAGGGGACAGATGAACTATGGCTACACCTTC

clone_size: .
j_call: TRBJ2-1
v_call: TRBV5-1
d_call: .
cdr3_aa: CASSRSGVPGITRSYNEQFF
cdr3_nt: TGCGCCAGCAGCCGGAGTGGGGTCCCAGGCATCACGAGGTCCTACAATGAGCAGTTCTTC

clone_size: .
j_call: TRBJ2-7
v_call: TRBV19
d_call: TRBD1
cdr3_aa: CASRVQGALDEQYF
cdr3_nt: TGTGCCAGTAGAGTACAGGGGGCGCTTGACGAGCAGTACTTC

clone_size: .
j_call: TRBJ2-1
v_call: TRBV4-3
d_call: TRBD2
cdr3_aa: CASSQPGLADPYNEQFF
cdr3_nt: TGCGCCAGCAGCCAACCGGGACTAGCGGACCCCTACAATGAGCAGTTCTTC

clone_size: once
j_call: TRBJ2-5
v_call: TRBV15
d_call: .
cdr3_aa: CATSSWNEQETQYF
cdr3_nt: TGTGCCACCAGCAGTTGGAACGAGCAAGAGACCCAGTACTTC

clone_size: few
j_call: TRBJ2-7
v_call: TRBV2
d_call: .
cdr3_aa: CASSEGGEQYF
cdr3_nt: TGTGCCAGCAGTGAAGGTGGCGAGCAGTACTTC

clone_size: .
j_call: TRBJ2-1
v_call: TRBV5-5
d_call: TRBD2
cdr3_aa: CASSLVRGSGAVNEQFF
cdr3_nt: TGTGCCAGCAGCTTGGTCCGGGGCAGCGGGGCCGTCAATGAGCAGTTCTTC

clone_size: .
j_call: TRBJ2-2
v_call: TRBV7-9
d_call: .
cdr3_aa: CASSLATSNTGELFF
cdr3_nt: TGTGCCAGCAGCCTTGCCACCTCGAACACCGGGGAGCTGTTTTTT

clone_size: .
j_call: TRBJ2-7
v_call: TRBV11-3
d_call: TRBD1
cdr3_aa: CASSRDRDRGYEQYF
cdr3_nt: TGTGCCAGCAGCCGGGACCGGGACAGGGGGTACGAGCAGTACTTC

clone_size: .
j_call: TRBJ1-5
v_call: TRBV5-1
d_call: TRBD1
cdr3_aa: CASSLEPSGGIQPQHF
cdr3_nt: TGCGCCAGCAGCTTGGAACCTTCAGGGGGCATTCAGCCCCAGCATTTT

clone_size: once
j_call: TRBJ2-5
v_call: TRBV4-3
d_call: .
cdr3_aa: CARAAWDIKETQYF
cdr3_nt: TGCGCCAGGGCCGCCTGGGACATCAAAGAGACCCAGTACTTC

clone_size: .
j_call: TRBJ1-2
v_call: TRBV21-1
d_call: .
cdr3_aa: CASSKGLRTGRGYGYTF
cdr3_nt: TGTGCCAGCAGCAAAGGTCTCCGGACAGGGAGAGGCTATGGCTACACCTTC

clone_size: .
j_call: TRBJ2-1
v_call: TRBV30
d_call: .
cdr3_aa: CAWSPLSNEQFF
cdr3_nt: TGTGCCTGGAGCCCTCTGAGCAATGAGCAGTTCTTC

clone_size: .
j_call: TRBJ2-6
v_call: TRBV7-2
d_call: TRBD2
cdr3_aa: CASSPSGSLSTGANVLTF
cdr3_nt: TGTGCCAGCAGCCCTAGCGGGAGTCTATCTACTGGGGCCAACGTCCTGACTTTC

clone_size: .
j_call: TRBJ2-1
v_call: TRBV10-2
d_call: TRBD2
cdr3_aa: CASSETSGYYNEQFF
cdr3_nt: TGCGCCAGCAGTGAGACTAGCGGGTACTACAATGAGCAGTTCTTC

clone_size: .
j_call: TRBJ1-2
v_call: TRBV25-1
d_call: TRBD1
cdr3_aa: CASGATAGQGAHGYTF
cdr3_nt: TGTGCCAGCGGAGCAACCGCGGGACAGGGGGCTCATGGCTACACCTTC

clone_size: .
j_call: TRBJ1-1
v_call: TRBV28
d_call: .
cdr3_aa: CASKGLGNTEAFF
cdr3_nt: TGTGCCAGCAAGGGGCTCGGGAACACTGAAGCTTTCTTT

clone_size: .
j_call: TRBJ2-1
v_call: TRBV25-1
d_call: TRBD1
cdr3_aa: CASSEPRTGLSEQFF
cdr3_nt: TGTGCCAGCAGTGAACCCCGGACAGGGTTGAGTGAGCAGTTCTTC

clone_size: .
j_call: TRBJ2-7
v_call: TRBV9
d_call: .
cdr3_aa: CASSRDYEQYF
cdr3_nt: TGTGCCAGCAGCAGGGACTACGAGCAGTACTTC

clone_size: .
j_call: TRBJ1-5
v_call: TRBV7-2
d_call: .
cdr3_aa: CASSPRVRTDPFQPQHF
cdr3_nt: TGTGCCAGCAGCCCCAGGGTACGGACAGACCCTTTCCAGCCCCAGCATTTT

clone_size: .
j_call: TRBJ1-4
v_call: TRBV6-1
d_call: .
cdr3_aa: CASSELGGSGNEKLFF
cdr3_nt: TGTGCCAGCAGTGAGCTTGGGGGATCGGGTAATGAAAAACTGTTTTTT

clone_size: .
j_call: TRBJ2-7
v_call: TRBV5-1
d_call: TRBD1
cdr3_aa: CASSLEQGSYEQYF
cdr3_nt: TGCGCCAGCAGCTTGGAACAGGGGTCCTACGAGCAGTACTTC

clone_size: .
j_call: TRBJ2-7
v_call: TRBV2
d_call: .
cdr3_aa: CASSEAAGMYEQYF
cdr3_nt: TGTGCCAGCAGTGAAGCGGCGGGTATGTACGAGCAGTACTTC

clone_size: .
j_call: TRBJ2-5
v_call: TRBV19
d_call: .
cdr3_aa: CASSNRVQETQYF
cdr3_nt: TGTGCCAGTAGCAACAGGGTCCAAGAGACCCAGTACTTC

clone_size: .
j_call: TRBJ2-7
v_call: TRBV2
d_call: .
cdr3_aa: CASSEARSGEQYF
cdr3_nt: TGTGCCAGCAGTGAAGCCCGATCGGGAGAGCAGTACTTC

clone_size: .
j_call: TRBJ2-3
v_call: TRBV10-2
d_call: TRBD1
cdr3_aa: CASSETDRGYTDTQYF
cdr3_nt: TGCGCCAGCAGTGAGACCGACAGGGGCTACACAGATACGCAGTATTTT

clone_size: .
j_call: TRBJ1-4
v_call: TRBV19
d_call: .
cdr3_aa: CASSRAATRTNEKLFF
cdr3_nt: TGTGCCAGTAGTCGGGCAGCGACCAGGACTAATGAAAAACTGTTTTTT

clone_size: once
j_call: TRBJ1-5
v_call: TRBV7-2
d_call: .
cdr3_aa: CASSLRTTGHVGNQPQHF
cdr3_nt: TGTGCCAGCAGCCTACGAACGACAGGCCATGTGGGCAATCAGCCCCAGCATTTT

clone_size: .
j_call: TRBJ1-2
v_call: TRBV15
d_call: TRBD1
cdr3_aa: CATSSGGQGIDGYTF
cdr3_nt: TGTGCCACCAGCAGTGGGGGACAGGGGATCGATGGCTACACCTTC

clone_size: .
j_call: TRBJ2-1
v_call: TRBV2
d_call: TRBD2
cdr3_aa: CASSETSGVYNEQFF
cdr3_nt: TGTGCCAGCAGCGAGACTAGCGGAGTTTACAATGAGCAGTTCTTC

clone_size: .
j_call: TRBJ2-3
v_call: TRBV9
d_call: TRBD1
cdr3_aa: CASSAAEGWDRVTDTQYF
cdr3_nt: TGTGCCAGCAGCGCTGCCGAGGGGTGGGACAGGGTCACAGATACGCAGTATTTT

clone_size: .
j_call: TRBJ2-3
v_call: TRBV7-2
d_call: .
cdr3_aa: CASLEWRTDTQYF
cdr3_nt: TGTGCCAGCCTCGAGTGGCGCACAGATACGCAGTATTTT

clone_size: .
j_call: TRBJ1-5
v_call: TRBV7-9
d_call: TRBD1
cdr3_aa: CASSKDQGGNQPQHF
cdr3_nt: TGTGCCAGCAGCAAAGATCAGGGGGGCAATCAGCCCCAGCATTTT

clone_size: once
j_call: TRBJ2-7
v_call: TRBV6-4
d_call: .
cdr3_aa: CASRNRTVRYEQYF
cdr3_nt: TGTGCCAGCAGGAATAGGACAGTTCGGTACGAGCAGTACTTC

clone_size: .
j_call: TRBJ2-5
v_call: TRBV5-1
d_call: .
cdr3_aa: CASSLEGGGYQETQYF
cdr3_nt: TGCGCCAGCAGCTTGGAAGGTGGAGGTTACCAAGAGACCCAGTACTTC

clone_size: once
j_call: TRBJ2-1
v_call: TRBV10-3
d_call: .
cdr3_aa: CAISDSTLGSRQFF
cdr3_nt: TGTGCCATCAGTGATTCCACATTGGGGAGCCGGCAGTTCTTC

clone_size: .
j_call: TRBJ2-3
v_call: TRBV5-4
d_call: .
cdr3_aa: CASKSTDTQYF
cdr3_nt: TGTGCCAGCAAAAGCACAGATACGCAGTATTTT

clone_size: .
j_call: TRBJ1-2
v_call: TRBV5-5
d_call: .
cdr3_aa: CASSSAVPNYGYTF
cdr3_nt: TGTGCCAGCAGCTCCGCAGTTCCTAACTATGGCTACACCTTC

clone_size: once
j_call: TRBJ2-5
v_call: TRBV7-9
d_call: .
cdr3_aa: CASSSRAYQETQYF
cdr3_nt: TGTGCCAGCAGCTCACGTGCCTACCAAGAGACCCAGTACTTC

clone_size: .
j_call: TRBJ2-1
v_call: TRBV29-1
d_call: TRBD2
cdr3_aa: CSVVRPSGVYNEQFF
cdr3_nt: TGCAGCGTTGTGCGGCCTAGCGGGGTTTACAATGAGCAGTTCTTC

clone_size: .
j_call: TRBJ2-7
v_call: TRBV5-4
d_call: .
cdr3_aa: CASSSGLAYEQYF
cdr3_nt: TGTGCCAGCAGCTCGGGACTGGCCTACGAGCAGTACTTC

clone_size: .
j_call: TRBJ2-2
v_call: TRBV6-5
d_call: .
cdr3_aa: CASLHITGELFF
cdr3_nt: TGTGCCAGCCTTCACATTACCGGGGAGCTGTTTTTT

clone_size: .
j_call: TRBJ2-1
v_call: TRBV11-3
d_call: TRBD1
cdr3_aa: CASSLDSIGQASYNEQFF
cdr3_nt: TGTGCCAGCAGCTTAGATTCTATAGGACAGGCCTCCTACAATGAGCAGTTCTTC